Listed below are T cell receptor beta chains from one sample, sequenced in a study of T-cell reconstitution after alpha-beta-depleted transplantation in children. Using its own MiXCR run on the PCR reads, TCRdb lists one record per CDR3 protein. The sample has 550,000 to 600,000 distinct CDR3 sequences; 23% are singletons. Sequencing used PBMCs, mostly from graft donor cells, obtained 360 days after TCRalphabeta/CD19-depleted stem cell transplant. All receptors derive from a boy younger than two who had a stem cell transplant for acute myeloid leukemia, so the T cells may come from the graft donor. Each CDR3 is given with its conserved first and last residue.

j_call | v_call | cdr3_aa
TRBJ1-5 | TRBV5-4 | CASSSQGVGQPQHF
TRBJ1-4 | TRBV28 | CATSSVKGNEKLFF
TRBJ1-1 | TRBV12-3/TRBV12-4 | CATEKWGSTEAFF
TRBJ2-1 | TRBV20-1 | CSANVGDRHYNEQFF
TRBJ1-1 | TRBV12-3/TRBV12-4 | CASSLAGGDTEAFF
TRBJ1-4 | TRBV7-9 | CASSSRVGANEKLFF
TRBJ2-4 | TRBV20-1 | CSARDLPVAKNIQYF
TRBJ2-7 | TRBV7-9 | CASSLGGAGSYEQYF
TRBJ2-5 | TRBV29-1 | CSVAPRFQETQYF
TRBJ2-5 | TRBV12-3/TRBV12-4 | CASSRAGVQETQYF
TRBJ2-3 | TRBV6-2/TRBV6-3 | CASSTGGDDTQYF
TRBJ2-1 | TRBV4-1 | CASSHLATGGNEQFF
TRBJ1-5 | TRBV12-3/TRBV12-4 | CASSFGPLQGQPQHF
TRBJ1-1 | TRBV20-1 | CSARGVVQGTEAFF
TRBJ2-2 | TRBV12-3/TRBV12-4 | CASSSTGGYTGELFF
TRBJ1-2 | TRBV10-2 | CASSGESYYGYTF
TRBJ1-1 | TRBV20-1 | CSARVHGRRTEAFF
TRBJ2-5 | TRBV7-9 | CASSLEVGVPETQYF
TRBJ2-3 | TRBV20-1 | CSARGVKRGTDTQYF
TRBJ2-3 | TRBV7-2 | CASSSSGESTDTQYF
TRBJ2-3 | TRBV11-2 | CASSLRFSGGPSTDTQYF
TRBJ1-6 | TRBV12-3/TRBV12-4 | CASRDRYQVPLHF